The 8 T cell receptor beta chains below were found in one sample sequenced in a study of cytomegalovirus exposure and HLA in healthy donors. The PCR employed 60 Vbeta primers together with 13 Jbeta primers. Repertoires were generated with immunoSEQ multiplex PCR, while TCRdb's copy carries only in-frame clones and drops some. The repertoire holds fewer than 95,000 clones, with around 70% as singletons. Sequencing input: PBMCs. All receptors derive from a woman in her forties in good health and CMV-seropositive.

This chain links TRBV7-6 with TRBJ2-5; TRBD1 might be the D (5 bases). The germline V gene encodes CDR1 SGHVS and CDR2 FNYEAQ. Trimming left V 6 bases short and J 2 bases short, with 16 bases between. CDR3 length equals 15 residues. The CDR3 sequence is CASSPAGMVQETQYF. The CDR3 DNA reads as TGTGCCAGCAGTCCCGCAGGGATGGTACAAGAGACCCAGTACTTC.

The rearrangement links TRBV29-1 to TRBJ2-7; unclear D gene. V lost 3 bases and J 6 bases, leaving 12 bases between the germline ends. The CDR3 runs 12 residues. The germline V gene has CDR1 SQVTM and CDR2 ANQGSEA. The CDR3 region is CSVDVIAGEQYF. Here the CDR3 DNA reads TGCAGCGTTGATGTAATCGCCGGCGAGCAGTACTTC.

This clone has just a few counts. V gene TRBV10-3 combines with J gene TRBJ2-7; TRBD2 might be the D (5 bases). This CDR3 has 13 residues. CDR1 ENHRY and CDR2 SYGVKD come from the germline V gene. V was pared by 2 bases and J by 5 bases, with 10 bases between. The CDR3 DNA sequence: TGTGCCATCAGTGAGCGCGGGCGGAACGAGCAGTACTTC. Amino acids: CAISERGRNEQYF.

About this clone itself: Since the CDR3 does not end with the conserved phenylalanine or tryptophan, this likely comes from a read error. Because the CDR3's place on the DNA is in doubt, the DNA is left out and the CDR3 is given as listed by TCRdb. The V and J genes are TRBV30 and TRBJ1-1. From its first to its last residue, the CDR3 has 14 amino acids. Germline assignment: CDR1 GTSNPN and CDR2 SVGIG (reference sequence). CDR3 in amino acids: CAWRVGIWGTEALV.

This chain uses TRBV7-7 with TRBJ2-3; 7 nucleotides match TRBD2. This CDR3 is 15 amino acids long. In germline, CDR1 is SSHAT, CDR2 FNYEAQ (reference sequence). The ends lost 5 bases at V and 0 bases at J; junction bases unmatched: 5. In DNA, the CDR3 is TGTGCCAGCAGCCCGGGGGGAGCTAGCACAGATACGCAGTATTTT. Protein: CASSPGGASTDTQYF. The entire variable domain, with the rest obtained from reference TRBV7-7 and TRBJ2-3, is as follows: GAGVSQSPRYKVTKRGQDVTLRCDPISSHATLYWYQQALGQGPEFLTYFNYEAQPDKSGLPSDRFSAERPEGSISTLTIQRTEQRDSAMYRCASSPGGASTDTQYFGPGTRLTVL.

The V call is TRBV4-1, the J call TRBJ2-3; 9 bases agree with TRBD2. The CDR3 runs to 16 residues. CDR1 MGHRA and CDR2 YSYEKL come from the germline V gene. Trimming cost V 8 bases and J 5 bases; bases outside gene matches: 14. The CDR3: CASLEVLAGRGDTQYF. In nucleotides, the CDR3 is TGCGCCAGCCTAGAAGTACTAGCGGGCAGGGGAGATACGCAGTATTTT.

The gene calls are TRBV4-3 and TRBJ1-1; D is perhaps TRBD1 (5 bases). There are 13 residues in the CDR3. V dropped 8 bases and J dropped 4 bases, with 14 bases sitting between them. The germline V gene has CDR1 LGHNA and CDR2 YSLEER. CDR3 residues: CASAPGVGTEAFF. CDR3 bases: TGCGCCAGCGCACCGGGGGTCGGCACTGAAGCTTTCTTT.

This clone turned up a few times. This chain links TRBV18 with TRBJ2-3; 7 bases agree with TRBD1. The germline V gene encodes CDR1 KGHSH and CDR2 LQKENI. The CDR3 is made up of 14 amino acids. The J segment lost 5 bases and the V segment lost 7 bases, leaving 9 bases of the junction unmatched. CDR3 protein: CASLEQGPRDTQYF. The CDR3 DNA follows: TGTGCCAGCTTAGAACAGGGGCCCAGAGATACGCAGTATTTT.